This T cell receptor beta chain was documented in a study of T cell responses to AZD1222 COVID-19 vaccine. Findings of the study overall: Samples come after the peak T cell response, not at day 14.

About this clone itself: Its antigen remains unknown.

CDR1 is SGHTA, CDR2 FQGNSA, per germline. Trimming cost V 4 bases and J 3 bases; bases outside gene matches: 4. This CDR3 has 16 residues. Method: immunoSEQ multiplex PCR; TCRdb's copy keeps in-frame clones and lacks some. This table has about 170,000 clones, about 83% appearing once. The chain carries TRBV7-2 and TRBJ1-5; 12 nucleotides align to TRBD1. The TCR comes from an adult who received the AZD1222 COVID-19 vaccine. The sequencing here drew on peripheral blood, taken 28 days after the second AZD1222 dose. The CDR3 coding sequence is TGTGCCAGCAGCTCCCGGGACAGGGGGCACAATCAGCCCCAGCATTTT. Its translation: CASSSRDRGHNQPQHF.